The 12 T cell receptor beta chains below come from one sample, sequenced in a study of Graves' ophthalmopathy and Graves' hyperthyroidism. Beta-chain TCR CDR3 regions were amplified from RNA transcripts. First-round RT-PCR used HTBI primers; second-round multiplex PCR followed. TCRdb passed the multiplex PCR reads through MiXCR, listing each CDR3 protein once. This sample has under 200,000 distinct CDR3 sequences, with approximately 40% found just once. The specimen sequenced was peripheral blood. The receptors shown here come from a woman in her 40s with Graves' ophthalmopathy.

The sample holds many counts of this clonotype. The chain uses TRBV7-9 and TRBJ1-2; D gene uncertain. The length of the CDR3 is 15 residues. Trimming shortened V by 3 bases and J by 7 bases, and 18 bases separated the two germline ends. CDR1 and CDR2 from the germline V gene are SEHNR and FQNEAQ (reference sequence). The CDR3: CASSFSTELSAGYTF. Written as DNA, the CDR3 is TGTGCCAGCAGCTTTTCCACCGAGCTTTCTGCTGGCTACACCTTC.

The chain uses TRBV12-3 or TRBV12-4 and TRBJ2-7, with D possibly matching TRBD2 (5 bases). V lost 5 bases to trimming and J lost 6 bases, with 17 bases between them. The CDR3 extends over 14 amino acids. DNA of the CDR3: TGTGCCAGCAGTGTTGGCAGGTTTGAGGGCGAGCAGTACTTC. It codes for CASSVGRFEGEQYF.

This clonotype was recorded a few times. V gene TRBV7-8 combines with J gene TRBJ1-1; the D gene is possibly TRBD1 (6 bases). V was shortened by 6 bases and J by 0 bases, with 11 bases between the two germline ends. Germline V lookup: CDR1 SGHVS, CDR2 FQNEAQ. This CDR3 has 14 residues. The CDR3 bases are TGTGCCAGCAGACGAGACAGGTTGAACACTGAAGCTTTCTTT. Protein: CASRRDRLNTEAFF.

The J gene is TRBJ2-2, the V gene TRBV20-1; 8 bases map to TRBD2. The germline gives CDR1 DFQATT, CDR2 SNEGSKA (reference sequence). V gave up 5 bases and J gave up 4 bases; unmatched junction bases: 12. The CDR3 sequence is 16 residues long. Here the CDR3 reads CSALAQGSGGTGELFF. As DNA, the CDR3 is TGCAGTGCTCTAGCCCAGGGCAGCGGGGGCACCGGGGAGCTGTTTTTT.

This clonotype was detected ten times or more. This sequence joins TRBV30 and TRBJ2-2, with 8 nucleotides matching TRBD1. Germline V lookup: CDR1 GTSNPN, CDR2 SVGIG (reference sequence). The CDR3 is 13 amino acids. The V and J ends lost 5 bases and 6 bases, in that order; junction bases with no gene match: 5. The CDR3 loop is CAWDRGYSGELFF. As DNA, the CDR3 is TGTGCCTGGGACAGGGGTTATTCCGGGGAGCTGTTTTTT.

The rearrangement links TRBV6-5 to TRBJ2-7; D is perhaps TRBD2 (6 bases). V was shortened by 0 bases and J by 7 bases, with 16 bases between the two germline ends. The CDR3 covers 15 residues. The germline CDR1 and CDR2 sequences are MNHEY and SVGAGI. CDR3 sequence reads: CASSYSITASAEQYF. The CDR3 DNA is TGTGCCAGCAGTTACTCGATAACGGCTAGCGCTGAGCAGTACTTC.

This clonotype appeared many times. This chain connects TRBV15 to TRBJ2-6, with D unclear. The CDR3 runs 16 residues. Germline CDR1 is LNHNV and CDR2 is YYDKDF (reference sequence). The germline V and J ends were trimmed by 0 bases and 2 bases, with 8 bases remaining between them. CDR3 loop: CATSRDRWPGANVLTF. Written as DNA, the CDR3 is TGTGCCACCAGCAGAGATAGGTGGCCTGGGGCCAACGTCCTGACTTTC.

This clonotype was picked up many times. The genes are TRBV2 and TRBJ1-2; the D gene is possibly TRBD1 (5 bases). With 7 bases removed from V and 6 bases from J, the gap between germline ends came to 18 bases. This CDR3 is 14 amino acids long. CDR1 and CDR2 from the germline V gene are SNHLY and FYNNEI. CDR3 sequence reads: CASNFGRGLDGYTF. DNA of the CDR3: TGTGCCAGCAACTTTGGTAGGGGTTTAGATGGCTACACCTTC.

Ten or more counts support this clonotype. This chain connects TRBV19 to TRBJ1-5; no clear D. The CDR3 length is 18 residues. Trimming shortened V by 4 bases and J by 1 base, and 20 bases separated the two germline ends. Germline V CDR1 and CDR2: LNHDA, SQIVND (reference sequence). CDR3 amino acids: CASSTFRDFSESNQPQHF. The DNA of the CDR3 is TGTGCCAGTAGTACGTTTCGCGACTTCTCGGAGAGCAATCAGCCCCAGCATTTT.

This clonotype was seen a handful of times. The V call is TRBV27, the J call TRBJ1-2, with 8 bases lining up with TRBD1. Unmatched junction bases numbered 9, after V lost 2 bases and J lost 7 bases. Germline V gives CDR1 MNHEY, CDR2 SMNVEV (reference sequence). This CDR3 comprises 15 residues. The CDR3 sequence is CASSLVAQGAGGYTF. As DNA, the CDR3 is TGTGCCAGCAGTTTAGTCGCGCAGGGGGCGGGTGGCTACACCTTC.

The rearrangement links TRBV11-3 to TRBJ1-1, with D perhaps TRBD1 (5 bases). CDR1 and CDR2 (germline): SGHNT, YENEEA. The CDR3 is 14 residues long. V lost 5 bases and J lost 3, with 13 bases in between. The CDR3: CASSQGSGHTEAFF. The CDR3 DNA sequence: TGTGCCAGCAGCCAGGGTTCAGGCCACACTGAAGCTTTCTTT.

This clonotype is labeled as medium-sized. The V and J genes are TRBV2 and TRBJ2-5, with 11 positions matching TRBD1. The germline V gene has CDR1 SNHLY and CDR2 FYNNEI. The CDR3 runs 14 residues. The junction had 3 bases not matched to a gene; V was cut back by 4 bases and J by 5 bases. The CDR3 DNA is TGTGCCAGCAGTGGGACAGGGGGCGCGGAGACCCAGTACTTC. This encodes CASSGTGGAETQYF.